This TCR beta chain comes out of a study of PD-1 and CTLA-4 blockade in melanoma. The junction had 2 bases not matched to a gene; V was cut back by 5 bases and J by 2 bases. The germline V gene encodes CDR1 MNHEY and CDR2 SMNVEV (reference sequence). The CDR3 is made up of 15 amino acids. Here immunoSEQ multiplex PCR was the method, and the copy in TCRdb shows in-frame clones only, minus some. This sample carries about 28,000 clones, about 88% of them seen once, and the ten largest clones take 8% to 9.5%. Sequencing was performed on CD8+ T cells from peripheral blood, taken before anti-PD-1 treatment. The clonotype was recovered from a human donor with melanoma. V gene TRBV27 combines with J gene TRBJ2-3, with 12 positions matching TRBD2. This chain's CDR3 is CASSLAGGLTDTQYF. The CDR3 region has the DNA TGTGCCAGCAGTCTAGCGGGGGGGCTCACAGATACGCAGTATTTT.